This T cell receptor beta chain originates from a study of blood T cell repertoires in COVID-19 (dated by TCRdb to about 2020). In terms of the full investigation: The collaborator samples originated in the United States, Italy and Spain and spanned the acute and convalescent phases of COVID-19. Samples came from the ongoing ImmuneRACE study (first 160 participants) plus 1,254 subjects from 6 global collaborators. Where available, HLA class I and class II types were obtained from metadata supplied by the sample provider rather than from assay-based typing. Sample metadata almost always included a de-identified subject ID, COVID-19 status, age in years and sex. The dataset comprised deeply sampled blood TCRbeta repertoires from subjects exposed to, actively infected with, or recovered from COVID-19. The repertoires were released in a freely available public database intended as a resource for research on the immune response to SARS-CoV-2. The material from the prospective study consisted of cDNA or gDNA derived from T cells, B-cell-depleted T cells, or PBMCs. The full study reports these points: Clinical and demographic metadata were provided uncurated, with the amount varying by source and participant.

As to this clone: Which antigen it targets is not known. Base quality data are lacking; no much larger clone is found one base away.

TCRbeta CDR3 regions were amplified from genomic DNA using the immunoSEQ Assay, a bias-controlled multiplex PCR. The authors' pipeline ran thus. The number of nucleated cells in each sample was estimated from the amplification of reference gene primers within the assay. Sequence reads were collapsed and filtered to measure the absolute abundance of every unique TCRbeta CDR3 rearrangement. For each sample, productive Simpson clonality was calculated as the square root of Simpson's diversity index across productive rearrangements. The clones in this table, taken by TCRdb from immuneACCESS, are in-frame only. Not every clone is retained; where verified, under half of the shortfall comes from an unresolved V gene, and the cause of the rest is unknown. V, J and clone size were drawn from that table, and D and trimming were deduced from the DNA. In all, the sample holds around 95,000 clones, and about 77% of those were seen once. Of the sample, less than 35% is held by the ten largest clones.

Trimming removed 2 bases from V and 0 bases from J, leaving 12 bases between the germline ends. CDR3 length: 16 amino acids, cysteine to phenylalanine. The DNA shown is the 48-base CDR3, in frame from base 1. The germline V gene specifies SGHDT as CDR1 and YYEEEE as CDR2. Whole blood was collected in K2EDTA tubes by collaborating institutions according to the institutions' own protocols. For TCRbeta analysis, collaborator samples were shipped as frozen whole blood, as isolated PBMCs, or as DNA extracted from either sample type. The V gene is TRBV5-6 and the J gene is TRBJ1-3; the D gene is perhaps TRBD1, on 5 matching bases. The receptor's source is a man aged 65 to 85 with active or convalescent COVID-19. Sequenced input: peripheral blood. Here the CDR3 is given as CASSLGPGGSGNTIYF. Here is the DNA: TGTGCCAGCAGCTTAGGTCCCGGGGGCTCTGGAAACACCATATATTTT.